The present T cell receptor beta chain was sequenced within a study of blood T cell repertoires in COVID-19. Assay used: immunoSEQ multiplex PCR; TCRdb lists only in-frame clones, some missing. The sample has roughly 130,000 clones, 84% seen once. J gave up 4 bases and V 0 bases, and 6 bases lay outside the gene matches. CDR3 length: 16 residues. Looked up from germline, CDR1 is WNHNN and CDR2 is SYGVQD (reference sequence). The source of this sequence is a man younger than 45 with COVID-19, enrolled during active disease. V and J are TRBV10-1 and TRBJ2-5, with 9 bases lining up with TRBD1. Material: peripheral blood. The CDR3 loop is CASSESTGGFAETQYF. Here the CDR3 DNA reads TGCGCCAGCAGTGAGTCGACAGGGGGATTTGCAGAGACCCAGTACTTC.